This entry lists 23 T cell receptor beta chains sequenced from one sample in a study of persistence of HIV-infected CD4 T cells. The libraries were made with immunoSEQ version 4 in survey mode. Sequencing used immunoSEQ multiplex PCR; TCRdb keeps in-frame clones, though not all of them. Of about 43,000 clones listed, more than 70% are singletons. Nonspecific anti-CD3/anti-CD28 bead stimulation represents the broad CD4+ T cell repertoire. CD4+ T cells upregulating both CD40 ligand and CD69 were sorted as responding cells. These receptors lack a known antigen. Source: CD4+ T cells sorted from PBMCs after roughly 18-hour stimulation, taken from a patient who received antiretroviral therapy. Source of these receptors: an adult man with HIV who was CMV-seropositive.

The chain carries TRBV28 and TRBJ1-2; 9 nucleotides agree with TRBD1. This CDR3 is 15 amino acids long. CDR1 and CDR2 from the germline V gene are MDHEN and SYDVKM. The ends lost 7 bases at V and 5 bases at J; junction bases unmatched: 11. In DNA, the CDR3 is TGTGCCAGCACCGCGGGGGACAGGGATGGGTATGGCTACACCTTC. Its protein product is CASTAGDRDGYGYTF.

The chain carries TRBV7-2 and TRBJ2-2, with D possibly being TRBD2 (6 bases). Trimming removed 3 bases from V and 5 bases from J, with 13 bases in between. The CDR3 length is 15 residues. The germline V gene has CDR1 SGHTA and CDR2 FQGNSA. CDR3 sequence (DNA): TGTGCCAGCAGCTTTACCGGGGGACTTACCGGGGAGCTGTTTTTT. Translating gives CASSFTGGLTGELFF.

The J gene is TRBJ2-2, the V gene TRBV4-2; D may correspond to TRBD1 or TRBD2 (7 bases each). V was cut by 4 bases and J by 0 bases, with 15 bases left in between. Germline-derived CDR1 and CDR2 are LGHNA and YNFKEQ. The CDR3 is 17 residues long. The CDR3 region is CASSLQGGSANTGELFF. CDR3 nucleotide sequence: TGTGCCAGCAGCCTCCAGGGGGGGTCGGCGAACACCGGGGAGCTGTTTTTT.

The V and J genes are TRBV12-3 or TRBV12-4 and TRBJ2-7; the D is unclear. V gave up 7 bases and J gave up 5 bases, with 12 bases separating them. The CDR3 loop spans 12 amino acids. As DNA, the CDR3 is TGTGCCAGCACCCTAAGTGGACACGAGCAGTACTTC. Encoded protein: CASTLSGHEQYF.

This clone was recorded once. The rearrangement uses TRBV30 and TRBJ1-2; 9 positions agree with TRBD1. Losses at the gene ends were 0 bases for V and 9 bases for J; bases not matched to a gene: 2. Germline CDR1 and CDR2: GTSNPN and SVGIG (reference sequence). The length of the CDR3 is 12 residues. CDR3 coding DNA: TGTGCCTGGAGTGTACAGGGGGCACGCTACACCTTC. Translated: CAWSVQGARYTF.

J is TRBJ1-6 and V is TRBV7-2; D remains ambiguous. The V gene lost 2 bases and the J gene lost 8 bases, with 16 bases spanning the gap. Per germline, CDR1 SGHTA and CDR2 FQGNSA. The CDR3 loop spans 16 amino acids. The CDR3 spells CASSLKYTAEDSPLHF. As DNA, the CDR3 is TGTGCCAGCAGCTTAAAATATACGGCCGAAGATTCACCCCTCCACTTT.

V is TRBV3-1 (or the pseudogene TRBV3-2) and J is TRBJ2-7; D is ambiguous. V was clipped by 1 base and J by 0 bases, with 7 bases between them. From germline, CDR1 is LGHDT and CDR2 YNNKEL (reference sequence). The CDR3 sequence is 14 residues long. The CDR3 region is CASSQVYSSYEQYF. CDR3 bases: TGTGCCAGCAGCCAAGTATACAGCTCCTACGAGCAGTACTTC.

The chain employs TRBV18 and TRBJ2-2, with no clear D. The CDR3 sequence is 12 residues long. The V gene's germline CDR1 is KGHSH and CDR2 LQKENI. V lost 3 bases to trimming and J lost 3 bases, with 2 bases between them. CDR3 nucleotides: TGTGCCAGCTCACCTTACACCGGGGAGCTGTTTTTT. Translated: CASSPYTGELFF.

The chain couples TRBV19 to TRBJ1-5; D possibly corresponds to TRBD1 (6 bases). The V end was cut by 5 bases, the J end by 4 bases, with 9 bases between. The CDR3 sequence is 13 residues long. The germline V gene encodes CDR1 LNHDA and CDR2 SQIVND (reference sequence). In nucleotides, the CDR3 is TGTGCCAGTAGTTTTGGACAGAATCAGCCCCAGCATTTT. Translating it yields CASSFGQNQPQHF.

The rearrangement joins TRBV5-1 to TRBJ1-6; D remains unclear. Trimming cost V 4 bases and J 9 bases, with 17 bases left between them. Germline V gene lookup returns CDR1 SGHRS and CDR2 YFSETQ. The CDR3 is made up of 15 amino acids. The CDR3 DNA follows: TGCGCCAGCAGCCCCTGGACCGTACGGAGTTCACCCCTCCACTTT. Its protein product is CASSPWTVRSSPLHF.

V gene TRBV6-1 combines with J gene TRBJ1-6; tentative D call: TRBD1 (5 bases). The CDR3 sequence is 15 residues long. Trimming took off 0 bases at V and 6 bases at J, with 9 bases between the two ends. The germline V gene encodes CDR1 MNHNS and CDR2 SASEGT. CDR3 in DNA: TGTGCCAGCAGTGAAGCGTTTCAGGGTAATTCACCCCTCCACTTT. It is translated as CASSEAFQGNSPLHF.

The CDR3 sequence is CASSPNRDTEAFF. DNA for the CDR3: TGTGCCAGCAGTCCAAATAGGGACACTGAAGCTTTCTTT. The chain employs TRBV14 and TRBJ1-1; no firm D call. V dropped 6 bases and J dropped 3 bases, with 11 bases sitting between them. The CDR3 has 13 amino acids. Germline V gene sequence: CDR1 SGHDN, CDR2 FVKESK.

The rearrangement uses TRBV6-5 and TRBJ2-1, with 14 bases identical to TRBD2. The germline V gene encodes CDR1 MNHEY and CDR2 SVGAGI. The CDR3 totals 15 residues. The trim removed 6 bases at V and 7 bases at J, leaving 5 bases unmatched. The CDR3: CASRLTSGGANEQFF. The CDR3 coding sequence is TGTGCCAGCAGGCTGACTAGCGGGGGGGCAAATGAGCAGTTCTTC.

This clone was seen a single time. The rearrangement links TRBV28 to TRBJ1-6; maybe TRBD1 (5 bases). V lost 3 bases to trimming and J lost 5 bases, with 8 bases between them. The CDR3 length is 14 residues. CDR1 is MDHEN and CDR2 is SYDVKM in the germline V gene. As DNA, the CDR3 is TGTGCCAGCAGTTTGGGGCATAATAATTCACCCCTCCACTTT. This encodes CASSLGHNNSPLHF.

The chain links TRBV6-5 to TRBJ2-3, with 10 nucleotides matching TRBD2. Germline V gives CDR1 MNHEY, CDR2 SVGAGI. The CDR3 runs to 15 residues. V gave up 2 bases and J gave up 1 base; unmatched junction bases: 0. CDR3: CASSYTSGGTDTQYF. CDR3 nucleotide sequence: TGTGCCAGCAGTTACACTAGCGGGGGCACAGATACGCAGTATTTT.

This clone was observed once. The chain couples TRBV7-9 to TRBJ2-7; the D gene could be TRBD1 or TRBD2 (5 bases each). The ends were cut back, 6 bases at V and 2 bases at J, with 14 bases in the middle. There are 14 residues in the CDR3. Germline lookup yields CDR1 SEHNR and CDR2 FQNEAQ (reference sequence). CDR3 protein: CASSSTEGPYEQYF. In DNA form, the CDR3 reads TGTGCCAGCAGTTCAACAGAGGGGCCCTACGAGCAGTACTTC.

The rearrangement links TRBV11-3 to TRBJ2-7, with 8 bases identical to TRBD1. The germline CDR1 and CDR2 sequences are SGHNT and YENEEA. J lost 1 base, V lost 5 bases, and 7 bases had no gene match. CDR3 length: 15 residues. The chain's CDR3 is CASSPGTGLSYEQYF. The CDR3 DNA reads as TGTGCCAGCAGCCCCGGGACAGGTCTTTCCTACGAGCAGTACTTC.

The CDR3 region is CASSQGTGHQPQHF. CDR3 sequence (DNA): TGTGCCAGCAGCCAAGGGACAGGGCATCAGCCCCAGCATTTT. V is TRBV3-1 (or the pseudogene TRBV3-2) and J is TRBJ1-5; 8 bases line up with TRBD1. The CDR3 runs to 14 residues. CDR1 is LGHDT and CDR2 is YNNKEL in the germline V gene (reference sequence). The V and J ends lost 1 base and 5 bases, in that order; junction bases with no gene match: 1.

The chain carries TRBV15 and TRBJ2-7; possibly TRBD1 for D (6 bases). Trimming stripped 0 bases from V and 5 bases from J, with 14 bases between. The germline V gene has CDR1 LNHNV and CDR2 YYDKDF (reference sequence). CDR3 length: 15 residues. The CDR3 region has the DNA TGTGCCACCAGCAGAGATGTGGGGGCTGTGGACGAGCAGTACTTC. This translates into CATSRDVGAVDEQYF.

The gene calls are TRBV6-2 or TRBV6-3 and TRBJ2-3; no reliable D call. This CDR3 is built from 14 residues. The germline gives CDR1 MNHEY, CDR2 SVGEGT. Between the trimmed V and J ends, which lost 6 bases and 1 base, there was a span of 11 bases. CDR3 in amino acids: CASSRPSGTDTQYF. DNA of the CDR3: TGTGCCAGCAGCCGCCCCAGCGGCACAGATACGCAGTATTTT.

This chain links TRBV10-3 with TRBJ1-2; D not resolved. The CDR3 is made up of 16 amino acids. V dropped 0 bases and J dropped 4 bases, with 15 bases sitting between them. Germline V lookup: CDR1 ENHRY, CDR2 SYGVKD. The CDR3 nucleotides are TGTGCCATCAGTGAGTCGGGGAGGAAGTCCTCCTATGGCTACACCTTC. Protein product: CAISESGRKSSYGYTF.

The chain joins TRBV18 to TRBJ2-2; D tentatively fits TRBD1 or TRBD2 (6 bases each). The V and J ends lost 3 bases and 3 bases respectively, with 14 bases between them. The germline V gene has CDR1 KGHSH and CDR2 LQKENI. This CDR3 spans 16 amino acids. The CDR3, as DNA: TGTGCCAGCTCACCCCCGAGGGGGGAGGACACCGGGGAGCTGTTTTTT. It translates to CASSPPRGEDTGELFF.

The genes are TRBV7-2 and TRBJ1-1; D unclear. Germline CDR1 reads SGHTA; CDR2 reads FQGNSA. The CDR3 runs to 13 residues. The V end lost 4 bases, the J end lost 1 base, and 7 bases lay between the germline ends. DNA of the CDR3: TGTGCCAGCAGCTCTCAGCGGAACACTGAAGCTTTCTTT. Protein sequence: CASSSQRNTEAFF.